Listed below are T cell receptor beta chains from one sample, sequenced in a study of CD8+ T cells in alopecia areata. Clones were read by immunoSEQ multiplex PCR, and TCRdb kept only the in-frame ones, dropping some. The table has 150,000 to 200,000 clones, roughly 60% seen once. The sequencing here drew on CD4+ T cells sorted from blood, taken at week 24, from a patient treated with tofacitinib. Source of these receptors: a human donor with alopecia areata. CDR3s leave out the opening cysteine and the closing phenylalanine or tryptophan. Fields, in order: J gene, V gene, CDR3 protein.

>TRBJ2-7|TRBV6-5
ASSGGVRYEQY
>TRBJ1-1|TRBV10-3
AINQGLNTEAF
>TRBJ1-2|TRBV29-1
SVPTGGYGYT
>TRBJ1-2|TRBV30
AWSPPGGNYGYT
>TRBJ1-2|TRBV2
ASSEPNYGYT
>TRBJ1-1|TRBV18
ASSPTLRGQGNTEAF
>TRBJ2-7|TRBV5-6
ASSFGTSIEEQY
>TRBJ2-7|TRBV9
ASSPHRRGDEQY
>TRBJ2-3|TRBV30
AWSVRLGPSDTQY
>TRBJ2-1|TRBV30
AWSVIGVYRTEQF
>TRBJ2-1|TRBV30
AWLPPDQNNEQF
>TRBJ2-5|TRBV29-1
SVEGQKLQETQY
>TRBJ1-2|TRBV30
AWTRGGNYGYT
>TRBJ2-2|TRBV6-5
ASSYVTGELF
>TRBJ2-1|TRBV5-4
ASSQGLALGNEQF
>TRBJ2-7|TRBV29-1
SVRTGISYEQY
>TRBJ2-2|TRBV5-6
ASSYGPTNTGELF
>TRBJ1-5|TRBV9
ASSVDGLGGSPQH
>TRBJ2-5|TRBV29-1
SVHYPRGVEETQY
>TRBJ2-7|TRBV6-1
ASQSVWENYEQY
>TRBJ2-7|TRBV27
ASRFPGSYEQY
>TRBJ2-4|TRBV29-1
SGTSDRNIQY
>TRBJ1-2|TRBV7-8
ASSLRADWDGYT
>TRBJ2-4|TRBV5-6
ASSKEYIQY
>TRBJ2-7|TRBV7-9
ASSILQGAEDEQY
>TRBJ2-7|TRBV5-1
ASSLDSGTSEQY
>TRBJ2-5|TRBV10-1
ASSESYLGTSGGETQY
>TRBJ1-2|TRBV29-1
SVRRDSYGYT
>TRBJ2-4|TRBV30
AWRRGDSGNIQY
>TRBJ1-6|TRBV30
AWSVIAAHRGNSPLH
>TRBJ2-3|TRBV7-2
ASSPGGTPWEY
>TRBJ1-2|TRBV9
ASSHGQQGSIGGYT
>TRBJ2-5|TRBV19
ASSQIPRGETQY
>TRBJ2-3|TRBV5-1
ASSPHRVEDTQY
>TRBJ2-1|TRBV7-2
ASSLMGSASGGNEQF
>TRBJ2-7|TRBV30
ACGRGPYEQY
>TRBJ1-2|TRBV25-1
ASSELSGLLYGYT
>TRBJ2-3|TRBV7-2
ASSPRRDTQY
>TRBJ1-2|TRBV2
ASTHSGQGYGYT
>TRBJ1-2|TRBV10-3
AIRAGQNYGYT
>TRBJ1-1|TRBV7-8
ASSQLNWGTEAF
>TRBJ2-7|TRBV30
AWSVRNSYEQY
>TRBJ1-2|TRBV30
AWSAMGVYGYT
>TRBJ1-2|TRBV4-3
ASSQEGGSYGYT
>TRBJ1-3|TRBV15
ATSRDSEVYSGNTIY
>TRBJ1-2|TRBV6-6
ASSLLDSYGYT
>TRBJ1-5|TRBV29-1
SVAGQPNQPQH
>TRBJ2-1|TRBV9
ASSRAGGNHNEQF
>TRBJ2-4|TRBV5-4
ASSPPGARGKNIQY
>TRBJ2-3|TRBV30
AWSVRARTDTQY
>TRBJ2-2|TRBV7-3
ASRSQHVNTGELF
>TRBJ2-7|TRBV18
ASSPGLAGNYEQY
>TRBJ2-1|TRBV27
ASSSASRGYNEQF
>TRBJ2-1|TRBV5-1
ASSLVGYNEQF
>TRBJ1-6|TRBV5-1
ASSSPGGAEGGALH
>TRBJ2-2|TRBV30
ACLIGGSNTGELF
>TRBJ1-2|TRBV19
AIYTGGFGYT
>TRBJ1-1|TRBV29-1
SVAGGQNTEAF
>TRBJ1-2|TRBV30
AWSADRGPYGYT
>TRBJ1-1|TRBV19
ASSTQTGEAF